Each of the 24 T cell receptor beta chains below was sequenced from the same sample in a study of T cells in Graves' hyperthyroidism and ophthalmopathy. Amplification of TCR beta CDR3 regions was performed using RNA transcripts as template. Initially, a first-round RT-PCR of the TCR CDR3 employed the HTBI primer set. TCRdb itself ran the multiplex PCR reads through MiXCR, one entry per CDR3 protein. The sample contains a few hundred thousand distinct CDR3 sequences, 15% of which appear only once. The material sequenced was blood. These receptors were taken from a woman in her thirties with Graves' hyperthyroidism.

A word on this clonotype: The CDR3 end shows no conserved phenylalanine or tryptophan, and so a read error is likely. J is TRBJ2-2 and V is TRBV19; D perhaps matches TRBD1 (8 bases). V was clipped by 5 bases and J by 4 bases, with 17 bases between them. The V gene's germline CDR1 is LNHDA and CDR2 SQIVND (reference sequence). CDR3 size: 16 residues. The CDR3 DNA reads as TGTGCCAGTAGTGCAGCGGGACAGGTCGGCACCGGGGAGCTGTTTCTT. Translating it yields CASSAAGQVGTGELFL.

The V call is TRBV6-1, the J call TRBJ2-7; TRBD2 might be the D (7 bases). Germline assignment: CDR1 MNHNS and CDR2 SASEGT. This CDR3 is built from 17 residues. V gave up 5 bases and J gave up 5 bases, with 25 bases separating them. In nucleotides, the CDR3 is TGTGCCAGCAGTCCCCGGTCCGGGGGGCGGGAGATCAACGAGCAGTACTTC. Translating it yields CASSPRSGGREINEQYF.

This clonotype was counted only a few times. This chain links TRBV11-2 with TRBJ1-6, with 10 positions matching TRBD1. J was trimmed by 10 bases and V by 4 bases; bases with no gene match: 4. This CDR3 spans 14 amino acids. The germline CDR1 and CDR2 sequences are SGHAT and FQNNGV. The chain's CDR3 is CASSWDRGGSPLHF. The CDR3, as DNA: TGTGCCAGCAGCTGGGACAGGGGAGGATCACCCCTCCACTTT. Supplemented by reference TRBV11-2 and TRBJ1-6, the full variable domain reads EAGVAQSPRYKIIEKRQSVAFWCNPISGHATLYWYQQILGQGPKLLIQFQNNGVVDDSQLPKDRFSAERLKGVDSTLKIQPAKLEDSAVYLCASSWDRGGSPLHFGNGTRLTVT.

The genes are TRBV19 and TRBJ2-7, with 10 positions matching TRBD1. The CDR3 has 14 amino acids. With V trimmed by 4 bases and J by 2 bases, 2 bases remained unmatched. CDR1 and CDR2 (germline): LNHDA, SQIVND (reference sequence). CDR3 nucleotide sequence: TGTGCCAGTAGTAGGGACAGGGGTACCTACGAGCAGTACTTC. Translating gives CASSRDRGTYEQYF.

The chain has TRBV6-1 and TRBJ1-5; weak D call: TRBD1 (6 bases). The V gene's germline CDR1 is MNHNS and CDR2 SASEGT. Deletions cut 6 bases from V and 3 bases from J, with 9 bases between. The CDR3 is made up of 13 amino acids. The CDR3 DNA sequence: TGTGCCAGCAGCGACAGGACCAATCAGCCCCAGCATTTT. It encodes CASSDRTNQPQHF.

In its sample, this clonotype was seen a few times. A much larger clone lies one base from this, so it may be a read error. This rearrangement joins TRBV11-2 to TRBJ2-1; 8 bases are a match to TRBD2. Trimming removed 3 bases from V and 4 bases from J; junction bases left unmatched: 11. Germline V lookup: CDR1 SGHAT, CDR2 FQNNGV. The CDR3 is 17 amino acids. CDR3 residues: CASSLANGREPYNEQFF. CDR3 bases: TGTGCCAGCAGCTTGGCTAACGGGAGGGAACCTTACAATGAGCAGTTCTTC.

The chain links TRBV6-1 to TRBJ1-5; possible D gene TRBD1, 6 bases. CDR3 length: 16 residues. The V end was cut by 6 bases, the J end by 3 bases, with 18 bases between. CDR1 and CDR2 (germline): MNHNS, SASEGT. The CDR3 is CASSRQEVGDNQPQHF. As DNA, the CDR3 is TGTGCCAGCAGCCGACAGGAAGTAGGGGACAATCAGCCCCAGCATTTT.

This clonotype occurred a few times. The gene calls are TRBV20-1 and TRBJ2-5, with 7 bases fitting TRBD2. Germline CDR1 is DFQATT and CDR2 is SNEGSKA (reference sequence). The CDR3 has 11 amino acids. The junction had 12 bases not matched to a gene; V was cut back by 7 bases and J by 13 bases. The CDR3 coding sequence is TGCAGTGTATTCCTGACTAGCTTATCGTACTTC. This encodes CSVFLTSLSYF.

This clonotype was observed many times. V and J are TRBV20-1 and TRBJ2-2, with 9 bases aligning to TRBD2. The germline V gene encodes CDR1 DFQATT and CDR2 SNEGSKA (reference sequence). This CDR3 is built from 19 residues. J gave up 2 bases and V 3 bases, and 16 bases lay outside the gene matches. The CDR3 sequence is CSARVLLNTGTSNTGELFF. CDR3 bases: TGCAGTGCTAGGGTTCTCCTAAATACCGGGACTAGCAACACCGGGGAGCTGTTTTTT.

V usage is TRBV20-1 and J usage is TRBJ2-7; the D call may be TRBD1 or TRBD2 (5 bases each). The CDR3 contains 14 residues. V lost 3 bases to trimming and J lost 0 bases, with 12 bases between them. The germline gives CDR1 DFQATT, CDR2 SNEGSKA (reference sequence). Here the CDR3 DNA reads TGCAGTGCTAGTCTGGCAGGGAGCTCCTACGAGCAGTACTTC. Its protein product is CSASLAGSSYEQYF.

This clonotype was counted a few times. This chain links TRBV12-3 or TRBV12-4 with TRBJ1-1, with D maybe TRBD1 (5 bases). The CDR3 runs to 15 residues. V was clipped by 7 bases and J by 11 bases, with 26 bases between them. Written as DNA, the CDR3 is TGTGCCAGCACCGACCCCCGGGGGAAGGGCGGCGTCGCTTTCTTT. Its translation is CASTDPRGKGGVAFF.

Notes on this clonotype: A much larger clone lies one base from this, so it may be a read error. The chain combines TRBV19 with TRBJ2-1, with D hard to call. Germline lookup yields CDR1 LNHDA and CDR2 SQIVND (reference sequence). This CDR3 contains 14 residues. The germline V and J ends were trimmed by 1 base and 0 bases, with 4 bases remaining between them. The CDR3 bases are TGTGCCAGTAGTATAGGGGGCTCCTACAATGAGCAGTTCTTC. Amino acid sequence: CASSIGGSYNEQFF.

This clonotype was seen only a few times. J is TRBJ1-1 and V is TRBV5-8, with D possibly being TRBD1 (6 bases). CDR3 length: 16 residues. Germline values: CDR1 SGHTS, CDR2 YDEGEE. V lost 7 bases to trimming and J lost 4 bases, with 23 bases between them. CDR3 protein: CASPQRGGARGTEAFF. The CDR3 region has the DNA TGTGCCAGCCCCCAAAGGGGGGGGGCGCGTGGCACTGAAGCTTTCTTT.

In its sample, this clonotype was seen a few times. This chain uses TRBV5-1 with TRBJ2-6; 8 bases fit TRBD1. Trimming removed 3 bases from V and 7 bases from J; junction bases left unmatched: 21. This CDR3 has 20 amino acids. The germline V gene encodes CDR1 SGHRS and CDR2 YFSETQ. DNA for the CDR3: TGCGCCAGCAGCTCCCAGAACCACCGGGACAGGACCCCTCGAGCCAACGTCCTGACTTTC. The encoded protein is CASSSQNHRDRTPRANVLTF. Together with reference TRBV5-1 and TRBJ2-6, the CDR3 gives the full variable domain: KAGVTQTPRYLIKTRGQQVTLSCSPISGHRSVSWYQQTPGQGLQFLFEYFSETQRNKGNFPGRFSGRQFSNSRSEMNVSTLELGDSALYLCASSSQNHRDRTPRANVLTFGAGSRLTVL.

This clonotype was detected a few times. The rearrangement joins TRBV20-1 to TRBJ1-6; no firm D call. With 5 bases removed from V and 5 bases from J, the gap between germline ends came to 13 bases. Germline V gene lookup returns CDR1 DFQATT and CDR2 SNEGSKA (reference sequence). This CDR3 has 14 residues. CDR3 sequence (DNA): TGCAGTGCTCGGGCGGGGAAGAATAATTCACCCCTCCACTTT. Its protein product is CSARAGKNNSPLHF.

This clonotype was detected ten times or more. This chain connects TRBV6-1 to TRBJ1-1; D call uncertain. V lost 1 base to trimming and J lost 4 bases, with 1 base between them. CDR3 size: 11 residues. CDR1 is MNHNS, CDR2 SASEGT, per germline. The DNA of the CDR3 is TGTGCCAGCAGTGAAGGCACTGAAGCTTTCTTT. It specifies CASSEGTEAFF.

At least ten counts were recorded for this clonotype. The V and J genes are TRBV12-3 or TRBV12-4 and TRBJ1-1; possible D gene TRBD1, 6 bases. The CDR3 totals 12 residues. Trimming pared 3 bases from V and 6 bases from J, leaving 8 bases between. This CDR3 reads CASSFGQSEAFF. DNA of the CDR3: TGTGCCAGCAGTTTTGGACAGTCTGAAGCTTTCTTT.

This chain connects TRBV5-4 to TRBJ2-1, with D maybe TRBD1 (6 bases). Trimming took 0 bases from V and 12 from J, leaving 16 bases between them. Germline V gene sequence: CDR1 SGHNT, CDR2 YYREEE (reference sequence). The length of the CDR3 is 14 residues. As DNA, the CDR3 is TGTGCCAGCAGCTTGGATACTACAGGGTTGGTGCAGTTCTTC. It yields the protein CASSLDTTGLVQFF.

In regard to this clonotype: One end of the junction does not line up with germline, which may come from a read error. The chain employs TRBV6-1 and TRBJ1-5; 7 bases are shared with TRBD1. This CDR3 is built from 14 residues. CDR1 is MNHNS, CDR2 SASEGT, per germline. The CDR3 bases are TGTGCCAGCAGTGAAGCAGGGGGCAAACAGCCCCAGCATTTT. Translation gives CASSEAGGKQPQHF.

The rearrangement links TRBV6-1 to TRBJ1-4; tentative D call: TRBD1 (5 bases). This CDR3 has 14 amino acids. Germline CDR1 MNHNS, CDR2 SASEGT. The V gene lost 5 bases and the J gene lost 4 bases, with 11 bases spanning the gap. This CDR3 reads CASSRDGRNEKLFF. In DNA, the CDR3 is TGTGCCAGCAGTCGGGACGGGCGTAATGAAAAACTGTTTTTT.

This chain uses TRBV28 with TRBJ2-7, with TRBD1 matching over 11 bases. The junction had 3 bases not matched to a gene; V was cut back by 2 bases and J by 3 bases. Germline lookup yields CDR1 MDHEN and CDR2 SYDVKM. CDR3 length equals 15 residues. The CDR3 DNA sequence: TGTGCCAGCAGTTTACCGGGACAGGGGGTCTACGAGCAGTACTTC. Translation gives CASSLPGQGVYEQYF.

This clonotype came up a few times. The chain combines TRBV5-1 with TRBJ2-7; 8 bases agree with TRBD1. The trim removed 4 bases at V and 4 bases at J, leaving 7 bases unmatched. Germline V gene sequence: CDR1 SGHRS, CDR2 YFSETQ. The length of the CDR3 is 14 residues. The CDR3 sequence is CASSLDRVGYEQYF. CDR3 bases: TGCGCCAGCAGCCTGGACAGGGTCGGTTACGAGCAGTACTTC.

The V call is TRBV27, the J call TRBJ1-2, with a tentative D call TRBD1 (6 bases). Germline assignment: CDR1 MNHEY and CDR2 SMNVEV (reference sequence). V lost 3 bases and J lost 2, with 7 bases in between. This CDR3 contains 13 residues. CDR3 region: CASSFTGNYGYTF. The CDR3 nucleotides read TGTGCCAGCAGTTTTACAGGGAACTATGGCTACACCTTC.

This clonotype has more than one count but fewer than ten. The gene calls are TRBV5-5 and TRBJ2-3; 9 bases map to TRBD1. Germline lookup yields CDR1 SGHKS and CDR2 YYEKEE (reference sequence). Trimming cost V 1 base and J 3 bases; bases outside gene matches: 3. The CDR3 sequence is 15 residues long. CDR3 loop: CASSLNRGLTDTQYF. The CDR3 nucleotides read TGTGCCAGCAGCTTGAACAGGGGGCTTACAGATACGCAGTATTTT.